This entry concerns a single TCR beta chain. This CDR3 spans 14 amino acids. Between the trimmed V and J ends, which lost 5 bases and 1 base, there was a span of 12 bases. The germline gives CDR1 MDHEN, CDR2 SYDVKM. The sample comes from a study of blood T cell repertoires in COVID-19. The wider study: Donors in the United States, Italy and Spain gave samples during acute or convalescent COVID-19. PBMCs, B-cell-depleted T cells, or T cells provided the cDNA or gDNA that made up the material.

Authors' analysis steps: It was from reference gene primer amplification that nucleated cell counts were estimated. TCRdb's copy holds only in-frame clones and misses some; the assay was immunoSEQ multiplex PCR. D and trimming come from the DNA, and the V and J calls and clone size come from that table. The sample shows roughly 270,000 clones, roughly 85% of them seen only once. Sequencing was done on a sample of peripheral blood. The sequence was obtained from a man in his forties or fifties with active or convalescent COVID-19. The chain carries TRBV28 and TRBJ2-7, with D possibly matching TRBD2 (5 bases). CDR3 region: CASSLASKSYEQYF. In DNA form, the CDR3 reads TGTGCCAGCAGTCTCGCTAGCAAATCCTACGAGCAGTACTTC.